This T cell receptor (beta chain) was recorded in a study of graft-versus-host responses after intestinal transplantation. Unmatched junction bases numbered 8, after V lost 3 bases and J lost 6 bases. This CDR3 region has 14 residues. Germline CDR1 and CDR2: GTSNPN and SVGIG (reference sequence). In regard to this clone: The antigen remains unidentified.

Libraries were prepared by immunoSEQ multiplex PCR; TCRdb keeps only in-frame clonotypes and omits some of them. The repertoire holds about 97,000 clones, with around 91% as singletons. Study-wide findings and caveats: Declines in HvG clones occurring early post-transplant were associated with peak circulating GvH clone levels.

The sample here was unstimulated CD4+ T cells sorted from spleen or lymph node cells, taken before transplant. The rearrangement uses TRBV30 and TRBJ2-7; TRBD2 matches 10 bases. This sequence was found in a human donor who was the organ donor for an intestinal transplant. In DNA, the CDR3 is TGTGCCTGGAGAGCAGCGGGGGGGCCTTTCGAGCAGTACTTC. The encoded protein is CAWRAAGGPFEQYF.